What follows are 19 T cell receptor beta chains derived from one specimen sequenced in a study of T cell responses to AZD1222 COVID-19 vaccine. The method was immunoSEQ multiplex PCR; TCRdb's version includes in-frame clones alone and lacks a portion of them. This table holds over 110,000 clones, 90% found once. Sequences were derived from peripheral blood, sampled 28 days after the second AZD1222 dose. The receptors derive from an adult who received the AZD1222 COVID-19 vaccine.

The count of this clone is one. V gene TRBV10-1 combines with J gene TRBJ2-3; D is possibly TRBD1 (5 bases). The CDR3 contains 15 residues. Germline values: CDR1 WNHNN, CDR2 SYGVQD (reference sequence). V was pared by 5 bases and J by 5 bases, with 17 bases between. The CDR3 nucleotides are TGCGCCAGCAGTTTCATAAGGGGTAAAATAGATACGCAGTATTTT. It yields the protein CASSFIRGKIDTQYF.

As to this clone: The same CDR3 also results from other DNA sequences found in this sample. This chain links TRBV28 with TRBJ1-1; no clear D gene. The germline CDR1 and CDR2 sequences are MDHEN and SYDVKM. With 5 bases removed from V and 2 bases from J, the gap between germline ends came to 15 bases. This CDR3 has 15 amino acids. DNA for the CDR3: TGTGCCAGCAGTCCGGGCCCACTAAGAAACACTGAAGCTTTCTTT. Amino acid sequence: CASSPGPLRNTEAFF.

In this sample, this clone turned up once. The gene calls are TRBV6-2 or TRBV6-3 and TRBJ1-5; no firm D call. CDR3 length: 13 amino acids. Looked up from germline, CDR1 is MNHEY and CDR2 is SVGEGT. V was clipped by 4 bases and J by 0 bases, with 4 bases between them. CDR3 loop: CASSFYSNQPQHF. The CDR3 nucleotides are TGTGCCAGCAGTTTTTATAGCAATCAGCCCCAGCATTTT.

This clone was counted once. The rearrangement links TRBV9 to TRBJ1-1; unclear D gene. V was clipped by 4 bases and J by 4 bases, with 17 bases between them. The CDR3 sequence is 15 residues long. Looked up from germline, CDR1 is SGDLS and CDR2 is YYNGEE. CDR3 bases: TGTGCCAGCAGCCCGAGGGCCATTTCGAGCACTGAAGCTTTCTTT. It translates to CASSPRAISSTEAFF. Based on the CDR3 plus reference TRBV9 and TRBJ1-1, the full variable domain is DSGVTQTPKHLITATGQRVTLRCSPRSGDLSVYWYQQSLDQGLQFLIQYYNGEERAKGNILERFSAQQFPDLHSELNLSSLELGDSALYFCASSPRAISSTEAFFGQGTRLTVV.

The J gene is TRBJ2-2, the V gene TRBV5-1; TRBD2 might be the D (5 bases). This CDR3 contains 16 residues. V dropped 0 bases and J dropped 6 bases, with 15 bases sitting between them. The germline gives CDR1 SGHRS, CDR2 YFSETQ. The CDR3 protein is CASSLAVGVPAGELFF. The DNA for the CDR3 is TGCGCCAGCAGCTTGGCCGTGGGAGTACCGGCCGGGGAGCTGTTTTTT. The entire variable domain, with the rest obtained from reference TRBV5-1 and TRBJ2-2, is as follows: KAGVTQTPRYLIKTRGQQVTLSCSPISGHRSVSWYQQTPGQGLQFLFEYFSETQRNKGNFPGRFSGRQFSNSRSEMNVSTLELGDSALYLCASSLAVGVPAGELFFGEGSRLTVL.

The chain carries TRBV5-4 and TRBJ1-1, with D unresolved. The germline V gene encodes CDR1 SGHNT and CDR2 YYREEE (reference sequence). Deletions cut 6 bases from V and 2 bases from J, with 17 bases between. The CDR3 runs 15 residues. The CDR3 DNA follows: TGTGCCAGCATCCTTGAGGGCAGAACCAACACTGAAGCTTTCTTT. Translating it yields CASILEGRTNTEAFF. Full variable domain (rest looked up from reference TRBV5-4 and TRBJ1-1): ETGVTQSPTHLIKTRGQQVTLRCSSQSGHNTVSWYQQALGQGPQFIFQYYREEENGRGNFPPRFSGLQFPNYSSELNVNALELDDSALYLCASILEGRTNTEAFFGQGTRLTVV.

The V gene is TRBV10-2, the J gene TRBJ1-5; weak D call: TRBD1 (6 bases). Germline loops: CDR1 WSHSY, CDR2 SAAADI. V was shortened by 7 bases and J by 4 bases, with 8 bases between the two germline ends. CDR3 length: 12 residues. The CDR3 DNA reads as TGCGCCAGCAAAGGGGGAAATCAGCCCCAGCATTTT. Translated, it gives CASKGGNQPQHF.

This chain joins TRBV5-1 and TRBJ2-2, with 7 bases that match TRBD1. The CDR3 sequence is 16 residues long. The V gene end was trimmed by 4 bases and the J gene end by 6 bases; junction bases not matched to a gene: 12. Germline CDR1 is SGHRS and CDR2 is YFSETQ. The CDR3 DNA reads as TGCGCCAGCAGCAGAACCAACAGGGGTTTAGCCGGGGAGCTGTTTTTT. Encoded protein: CASSRTNRGLAGELFF.

The chain employs TRBV19 and TRBJ1-1, with D hard to call. CDR3 length equals 15 residues. V was shortened by 9 bases and J by 1 base, with 18 bases between the two germline ends. Germline values: CDR1 LNHDA, CDR2 SQIVND (reference sequence). CDR3: CASGRWGSANTEAFF. CDR3 DNA: TGTGCCAGCGGTCGGTGGGGTTCGGCGAACACTGAAGCTTTCTTT. Full variable domain (rest looked up from reference TRBV19 and TRBJ1-1): DGGITQSPKYLFRKEGQNVTLSCEQNLNHDAMYWYRQDPGQGLRLIYYSQIVNDFQKGDIAEGYSVSREKKESFPLTVTSAQKNPTAFYLCASGRWGSANTEAFFGQGTRLTVV.

This clone was counted only a few times. CDR3 DNA: TGTGCCAGCAGCCCGGCCGGGACTAGCGGGACCTACGAGCAGTACTTC. It yields the protein CASSPAGTSGTYEQYF. The chain couples TRBV3-1 (or the pseudogene TRBV3-2) to TRBJ2-7, with 13 bases identical to TRBD2. This CDR3 is built from 16 residues. Unmatched junction bases numbered 5, after V lost 4 bases and J lost 2 bases. Germline values: CDR1 LGHDT, CDR2 YNNKEL (reference sequence).

The chain is built from TRBV19 and TRBJ2-3, with D unclear. CDR1 LNHDA and CDR2 SQIVND come from the germline V gene (reference sequence). V was pared by 4 bases and J by 2 bases, with 13 bases between. CDR3 length: 15 amino acids. The CDR3 bases are TGTGCCAGTAGTAAGTGGGCGGTAGACACAGATACGCAGTATTTT. Translated: CASSKWAVDTDTQYF.

This chain uses TRBV25-1 with TRBJ1-2; a possible D gene is TRBD1 (5 bases). The CDR3 is made up of 15 amino acids. The V and J ends lost 8 bases and 1 base respectively, with 17 bases between them. In germline, CDR1 is MGHDK, CDR2 SYGVNS. The CDR3 DNA follows: TGTGCCAGCTCCTTTCGTGGCAGGGATAACTATGGCTACACCTTC. Translation gives CASSFRGRDNYGYTF.

The chain has TRBV11-1 and TRBJ1-2; D possibly corresponds to TRBD1 (5 bases). The CDR3 contains 14 residues. Trimming left V 6 bases short and J 0 bases short, with 11 bases between. Germline V CDR1 and CDR2: SGHAT, FQDESV (reference sequence). The CDR3: CASSPRQSNYGYTF. The CDR3 region has the DNA TGTGCCAGCAGTCCAAGACAGTCTAACTATGGCTACACCTTC.

This clone was seen a handful of times. The chain has TRBV6-1 and TRBJ1-5; D may be TRBD1 (6 bases). This CDR3 is built from 15 residues. V dropped 2 bases and J dropped 7 bases, with 15 bases sitting between them. CDR1 and CDR2 (germline): MNHNS, SASEGT. In nucleotides, the CDR3 is TGTGCCAGCAGTGAACTGGACAGAGGAGGCCAGCCCCAGCATTTT. It specifies CASSELDRGGQPQHF.

The chain carries TRBV7-2 and TRBJ2-7, with D unresolved. The CDR3 consists of 15 residues. Germline V lookup: CDR1 SGHTA, CDR2 FQGNSA. Trimming took off 1 base at V and 4 bases at J, with 14 bases between the two ends. The CDR3 is CASSLGLGSPYEQYF. The DNA of the CDR3 is TGTGCCAGCAGCTTAGGTCTGGGTAGCCCTTACGAGCAGTACTTC.

V usage is TRBV12-3 or TRBV12-4 and J usage is TRBJ1-6, with D possibly matching TRBD1 (6 bases). Between the trimmed V and J ends, which lost 5 bases and 10 bases, there was a span of 9 bases. This CDR3 region has 12 residues. CDR3 loop: CASSRGGSPLHF. The DNA for the CDR3 is TGTGCCAGCAGTCGGGGGGGCTCACCCCTCCACTTT.

The chain employs TRBV19 and TRBJ1-1, with D unclear. Trimming took off 4 bases at V and 2 bases at J, with 11 bases between the two ends. This CDR3 has 14 residues. Germline V gene sequence: CDR1 LNHDA, CDR2 SQIVND (reference sequence). The chain's CDR3 is CASSREAGNTEAFF. The CDR3 nucleotides are TGTGCCAGTAGTAGGGAGGCTGGTAACACTGAAGCTTTCTTT.

This chain joins TRBV18 and TRBJ1-2; D gene unclear. Deletions cut 3 bases from V and 0 bases from J, with 11 bases between. Germline V lookup: CDR1 KGHSH, CDR2 LQKENI. CDR3 size: 15 residues. The CDR3 region is CASSPTGGANYGYTF. In DNA form, the CDR3 reads TGTGCCAGCTCACCTACCGGCGGAGCTAACTATGGCTACACCTTC.

This chain joins TRBV18 and TRBJ2-3; 10 bases agree with TRBD2. Germline-derived CDR1 and CDR2 are KGHSH and LQKENI. V shed 3 bases and J 2 bases; nucleotides not matched to a gene: 8. The CDR3 length is 17 residues. The CDR3 DNA is TGTGCCAGCTCACCCCAATTGCTAGCGGGGGCCACAGATACGCAGTATTTT. This gives the protein CASSPQLLAGATDTQYF. Using reference TRBV18 and TRBJ2-3 for the parts outside the CDR3, the full variable domain is NAGVMQNPRHLVRRRGQEARLRCSPMKGHSHVYWYRQLPEEGLKFMVYLQKENIIDESGMPKERFSAEFPKEGPSILRIQQVVRGDSAAYFCASSPQLLAGATDTQYFGPGTRLTVL.